The 16 T cell receptor beta chains below all came from one sample that was sequenced in a study of OX40 agonist ivuxolimab in advanced cancers. The table came from immunoSEQ multiplex PCR; TCRdb's copy has only in-frame clones and leaves some out. There are about 48,000 clones in the sample; around 90% occur only once, and approximately 6.8% lies in the top ten. The sample was CD4+ or CD8+ T cells sorted from blood, taken in a trial of the OX40 agonist ivuxolimab. These receptors were obtained from an adult with an advanced solid tumor such as melanoma, head and neck, liver or kidney cancer.

In this sample, this clone turned up once. The V and J genes are TRBV11-2 and TRBJ2-4; 9 bases fit TRBD2. V lost 5 bases, J lost 4 bases, and 12 bases stayed unmatched. This CDR3 region has 17 residues. The germline V gene encodes CDR1 SGHAT and CDR2 FQNNGV. The CDR3 DNA reads as TGTGCCAGCAGCACTCCCCAGCGGGGGGCGGGGAAAAACATTCAGTACTTC. Translating gives CASSTPQRGAGKNIQYF.

The V gene is TRBV6-1, the J gene TRBJ2-7; TRBD1 matches at 11 bases. J gave up 3 bases and V 10 bases, and 5 bases lay outside the gene matches. The V gene's germline CDR1 is MNHNS and CDR2 SASEGT. The CDR3 has 13 amino acids. CDR3 bases: TGTGCCACCGGACAGGGGGCCGGCTACGAGCAGTACGTC. Residues: CATGQGAGYEQYV.

The chain is built from TRBV4-2 and TRBJ2-2; D unresolved. Trimming pared 0 bases from V and 5 bases from J, leaving 10 bases between. CDR1 is LGHNA and CDR2 is YNFKEQ in the germline V gene. This CDR3 region has 15 residues. CDR3 loop: CASSQDVGRTGELFF. As DNA, the CDR3 is TGTGCCAGCAGCCAAGATGTAGGGCGGACCGGGGAGCTGTTTTTT.

The genes are TRBV10-2 and TRBJ1-1; 10 bases are a match to TRBD1. The CDR3 is made up of 12 amino acids. The germline CDR1 and CDR2 sequences are WSHSY and SAAADI. The ends lost 6 bases at V and 11 bases at J; junction bases unmatched: 6. The CDR3 nucleotides read TGCGCCAGCAGCGCCGGGACAGGGGATGCTTTCTTT. Its translation: CASSAGTGDAFF.

The chain couples TRBV5-1 to TRBJ2-1; D is uncertain. V was pared by 7 bases and J by 0 bases, with 8 bases between. The CDR3 totals 13 residues. Germline V CDR1 and CDR2: SGHRS, YFSETQ. CDR3 amino acids: CASQPSSYNEQFF. CDR3 bases: TGCGCCAGCCAGCCTAGCTCCTACAATGAGCAGTTCTTC.

In this sample, this clone turned up once. The chain links TRBV30 to TRBJ1-6; D ambiguous. This CDR3 has 15 amino acids. Germline V CDR1 and CDR2: GTSNPN, SVGIG (reference sequence). V lost 1 base to trimming and J lost 14 bases, with 21 bases between them. CDR3 nucleotide sequence: TGTGCCTGGAGTGCTCCGGCCGGGTGGGATAATTCCCTCCACTTT. It translates to CAWSAPAGWDNSLHF.

Here the CDR3 reads CASSASSTGEQYV. The CDR3 DNA reads as TGCGCCAGCAGTGCATCCTCTACGGGGGAGCAGTACGTC. The chain carries TRBV10-1 and TRBJ2-7; D might be TRBD2 (5 bases). In germline, CDR1 is WNHNN, CDR2 SYGVQD (reference sequence). This CDR3 contains 13 residues. Between the trimmed V and J ends, which lost 4 bases and 7 bases, there was a span of 14 bases.

V usage is TRBV7-9 and J usage is TRBJ2-5; D gene ambiguous. The ends were cut back, 4 bases at V and 5 bases at J, with 14 bases in the middle. The CDR3 is made up of 14 amino acids. Germline assignment: CDR1 SEHNR and CDR2 FQNEAQ (reference sequence). DNA for the CDR3: TGTGCCAGCAGCTCAGCCGCCCCCCCGGAGACCCAGTACTTC. This sequence encodes CASSSAAPPETQYF.

The rearrangement links TRBV27 to TRBJ1-2; 7 nucleotides line up with TRBD1. With 3 bases clipped from V and 4 bases from J, the junction kept 8 bases outside the gene matches. There are 15 residues in the CDR3. Germline V CDR1 and CDR2: MNHEY, SMNVEV (reference sequence). CDR3 coding DNA: TGTGCCAGCAGTTTTTTAGGGGGCGCAGGCTATGGCTACACCTTC. Its translation: CASSFLGGAGYGYTF.

This clone was counted only a few times. This chain uses TRBV7-9 with TRBJ1-2; no definite D call. Deletions cut 4 bases from V and 7 bases from J, with 10 bases between. The CDR3 totals 12 residues. Germline CDR1 reads SEHNR; CDR2 reads FQNEAQ (reference sequence). This CDR3 is CASSSPVPGYTF. CDR3 nucleotides: TGTGCCAGCAGCTCACCCGTGCCTGGCTACACCTTC.

The V gene is TRBV4-1, the J gene TRBJ1-6; D may be TRBD1 (5 bases). The CDR3 loop spans 15 amino acids. Per germline, CDR1 MGHRA and CDR2 YSYEKL. Deletions cut 2 bases from V and 7 bases from J, with 12 bases between. CDR3 DNA sequence: TGCGCCAGCAGCCAACCTGGGACGGAAAATTCACCCCTCCACTTT. Protein product: CASSQPGTENSPLHF.

The chain carries TRBV7-8 and TRBJ1-2; D perhaps matches TRBD1 (5 bases). CDR3 length: 15 residues. The V end lost 1 base, the J end lost 3 bases, and 12 bases lay between the germline ends. CDR1 and CDR2 (germline): SGHVS, FQNEAQ. The CDR3 spells CASSLVWQGYYGYTF. DNA for the CDR3: TGTGCCAGCAGCTTAGTCTGGCAGGGTTACTATGGCTACACCTTC.

V usage is TRBV5-4 and J usage is TRBJ1-1; the D is unclear. CDR1 and CDR2 from the germline V gene are SGHNT and YYREEE (reference sequence). The CDR3 has 14 amino acids. Trimming shortened V by 0 bases and J by 1 base, and 7 bases separated the two germline ends. The CDR3 region is CASSLVVGNTEAFF. DNA of the CDR3: TGTGCCAGCAGCTTGGTTGTTGGGAACACTGAAGCTTTCTTT.

V and J are TRBV19 and TRBJ2-6, with D tentatively TRBD1 (6 bases). Germline CDR1 and CDR2: LNHDA and SQIVND (reference sequence). The CDR3 length is 14 residues. The ends were cut back, 5 bases at V and 2 bases at J, with 7 bases in the middle. Here the CDR3 reads CASSAGAGANVLTF. DNA of the CDR3: TGTGCCAGTAGTGCAGGGGCTGGGGCCAACGTCCTGACTTTC.

This clone was seen only once. The V call is TRBV5-6, the J call TRBJ2-1, with D uncertain. CDR1 is SGHDT and CDR2 is YYEEEE in the germline V gene. The CDR3 runs 12 residues. V was shortened by 4 bases and J by 9 bases, with 11 bases between the two germline ends. The CDR3 sequence: CASSTTTLEQFF. The CDR3 DNA reads as TGTGCCAGCAGCACGACAACCCTTGAGCAGTTCTTC. The whole variable domain, remainder taken from reference TRBV5-6 and TRBJ2-1, is DAGVTQSPTHLIKTRGQQVTLRCSPKSGHDTVSWYQQALGQGPQFIFQYYEEEERQRGNFPDRFSGHQFPNYSSELNVNALLLGDSALYLCASSTTTLEQFFGPGTRLTVL.

V usage is TRBV11-2 and J usage is TRBJ2-5; D tentatively reads TRBD1 or TRBD2 (5 bases each). This CDR3 spans 16 amino acids. Per germline, CDR1 SGHAT and CDR2 FQNNGV. Trimming took off 1 base at V and 2 bases at J, with 14 bases between the two ends. The CDR3 coding sequence is TGTGCCAGCAGCTTAGGGGCCGGGGCTACTCAAGAGACCCAGTACTTC. Translation gives CASSLGAGATQETQYF.